This T cell receptor (beta chain) is from a study of blood T cell repertoires in COVID-19. Data came from immunoSEQ multiplex PCR; TCRdb stores just in-frame clones and leaves some out. The repertoire holds about 190,000 clones, with about 88% as singletons. This CDR3 comprises 14 residues. V lost 6 bases, J lost 3 bases, and 14 bases lay in between. CDR1 and CDR2 (germline): LNHDA, SQIVND (reference sequence). Material: peripheral blood. The receptor comes from a man aged 25 to 40 with acute or convalescent COVID-19. This chain connects TRBV19 to TRBJ1-1; tentatively, D is TRBD1 (5 bases). The CDR3 region is CASSFPTGYTEAFF. The CDR3 coding sequence is TGTGCCAGTAGCTTCCCCACAGGATACACTGAAGCTTTCTTT.